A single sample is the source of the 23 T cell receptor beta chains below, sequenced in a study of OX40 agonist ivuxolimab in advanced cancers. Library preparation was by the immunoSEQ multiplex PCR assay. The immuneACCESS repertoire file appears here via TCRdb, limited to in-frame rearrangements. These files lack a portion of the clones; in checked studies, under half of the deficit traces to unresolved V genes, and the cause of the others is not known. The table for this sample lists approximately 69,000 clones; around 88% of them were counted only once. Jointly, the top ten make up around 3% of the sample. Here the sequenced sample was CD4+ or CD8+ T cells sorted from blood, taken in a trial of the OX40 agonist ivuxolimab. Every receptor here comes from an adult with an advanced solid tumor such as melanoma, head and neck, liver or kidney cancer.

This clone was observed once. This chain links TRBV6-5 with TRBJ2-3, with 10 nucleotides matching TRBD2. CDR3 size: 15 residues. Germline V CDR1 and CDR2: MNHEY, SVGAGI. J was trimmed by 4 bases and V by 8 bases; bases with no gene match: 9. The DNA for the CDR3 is TGTGCCAGCTTCGGGACTAGCGATTTTTCAGATACGCAGTATTTT. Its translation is CASFGTSDFSDTQYF.

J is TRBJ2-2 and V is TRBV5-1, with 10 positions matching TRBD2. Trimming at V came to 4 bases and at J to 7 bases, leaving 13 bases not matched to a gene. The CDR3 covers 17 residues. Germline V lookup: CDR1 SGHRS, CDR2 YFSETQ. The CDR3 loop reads CASSPGALAGVRGELFF. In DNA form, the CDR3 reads TGCGCCAGCAGCCCAGGGGCCCTAGCGGGAGTCCGCGGGGAGCTGTTTTTT.

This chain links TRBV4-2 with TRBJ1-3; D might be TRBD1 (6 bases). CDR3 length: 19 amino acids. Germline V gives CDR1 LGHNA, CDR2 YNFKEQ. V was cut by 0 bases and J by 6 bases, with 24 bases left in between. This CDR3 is CASSQDRGRGEEGKNTIYF. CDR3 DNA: TGTGCCAGCAGCCAAGATCGGGGAAGGGGGGAAGAAGGAAAAAACACCATATATTTT.

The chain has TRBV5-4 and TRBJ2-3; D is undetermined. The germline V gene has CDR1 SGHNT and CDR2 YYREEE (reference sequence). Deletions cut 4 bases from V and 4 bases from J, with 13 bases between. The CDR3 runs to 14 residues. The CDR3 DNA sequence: TGTGCCAGCAGCCCTCTCGTAGAGGCAGATACGCAGTATTTT. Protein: CASSPLVEADTQYF.

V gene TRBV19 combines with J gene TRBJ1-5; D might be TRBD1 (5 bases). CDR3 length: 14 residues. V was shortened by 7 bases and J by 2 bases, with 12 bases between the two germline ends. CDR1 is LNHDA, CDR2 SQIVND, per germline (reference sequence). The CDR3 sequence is CASTGSGGNQPQHF. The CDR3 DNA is TGTGCCAGTACCGGCTCGGGGGGCAATCAGCCCCAGCATTTT.

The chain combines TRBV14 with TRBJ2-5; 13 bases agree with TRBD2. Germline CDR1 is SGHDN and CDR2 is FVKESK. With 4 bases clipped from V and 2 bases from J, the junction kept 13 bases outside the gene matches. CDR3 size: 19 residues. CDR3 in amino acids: CASSRPGTSGEWGQETQYF. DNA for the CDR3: TGTGCCAGCAGCCGCCCTGGGACTAGCGGGGAATGGGGGCAAGAGACCCAGTACTTC.

The CDR3 loop reads CASSGTSGGAIDTQYF. CDR3 DNA: TGTGCCAGCAGTGGGACTAGCGGGGGGGCCATAGATACGCAGTATTTT. The chain employs TRBV2 and TRBJ2-3; 15 nucleotides align to TRBD2. From germline, CDR1 is SNHLY and CDR2 FYNNEI. This CDR3 is built from 16 residues. The V and J ends lost 4 bases and 5 bases, in that order; junction bases with no gene match: 4.

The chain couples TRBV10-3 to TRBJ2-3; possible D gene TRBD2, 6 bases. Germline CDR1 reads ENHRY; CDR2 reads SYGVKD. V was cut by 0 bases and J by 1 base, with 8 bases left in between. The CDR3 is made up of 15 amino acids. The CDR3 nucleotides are TGTGCCATCAGTGAGTCATCTAGCGGCACAGATACGCAGTATTTT. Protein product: CAISESSSGTDTQYF.

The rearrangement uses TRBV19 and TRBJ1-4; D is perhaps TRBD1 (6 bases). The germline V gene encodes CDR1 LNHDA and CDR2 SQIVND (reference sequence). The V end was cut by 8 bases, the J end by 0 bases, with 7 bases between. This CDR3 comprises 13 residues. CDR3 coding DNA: TGTGCCAGTCAGGGGACAACTAATGAAAAACTGTTTTTT. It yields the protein CASQGTTNEKLFF.

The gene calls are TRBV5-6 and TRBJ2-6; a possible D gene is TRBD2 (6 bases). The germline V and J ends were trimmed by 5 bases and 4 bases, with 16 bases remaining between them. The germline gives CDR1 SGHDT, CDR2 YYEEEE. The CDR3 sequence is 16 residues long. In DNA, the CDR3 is TGTGCCAGCAGTCAAGTGGGGACTGCCGGGGCCAACGTCCTGACTTTC. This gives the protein CASSQVGTAGANVLTF.

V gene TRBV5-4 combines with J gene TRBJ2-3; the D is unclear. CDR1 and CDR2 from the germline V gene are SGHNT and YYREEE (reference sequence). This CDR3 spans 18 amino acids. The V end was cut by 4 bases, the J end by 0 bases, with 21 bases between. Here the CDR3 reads CASSLVELDITSTDTQYF. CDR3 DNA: TGTGCCAGCAGCCTTGTAGAGCTTGATATTACTAGCACAGATACGCAGTATTTT.

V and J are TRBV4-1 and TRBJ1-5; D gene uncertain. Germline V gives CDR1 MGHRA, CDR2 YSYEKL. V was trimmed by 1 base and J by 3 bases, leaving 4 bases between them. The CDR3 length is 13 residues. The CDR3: CASSQGPNQPQHF. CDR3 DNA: TGCGCCAGCAGCCAAGGCCCCAATCAGCCCCAGCATTTT.

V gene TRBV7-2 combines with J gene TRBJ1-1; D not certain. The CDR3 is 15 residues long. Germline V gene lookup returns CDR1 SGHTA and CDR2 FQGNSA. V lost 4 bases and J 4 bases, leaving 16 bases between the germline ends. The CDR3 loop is CASSSYSGFGTEAFF. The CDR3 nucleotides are TGTGCCAGCAGCTCCTATAGTGGGTTTGGCACTGAAGCTTTCTTT. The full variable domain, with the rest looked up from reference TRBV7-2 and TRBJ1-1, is GAGVSQSPSNKVTEKGKDVELRCDPISGHTALYWYRQSLGQGLEFLIYFQGNSAPDKSGLPSDRFSAERTGGSVSTLTIQRTQQEDSAVYLCASSSYSGFGTEAFFGQGTRLTVV.

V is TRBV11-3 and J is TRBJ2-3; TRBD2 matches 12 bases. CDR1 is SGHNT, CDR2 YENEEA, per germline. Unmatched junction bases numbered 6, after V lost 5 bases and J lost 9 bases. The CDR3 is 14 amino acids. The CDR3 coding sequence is TGTGCCAGCAGCCCTAGCGGGGGGGTTCGAACGCAGTATTTT. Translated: CASSPSGGVRTQYF.

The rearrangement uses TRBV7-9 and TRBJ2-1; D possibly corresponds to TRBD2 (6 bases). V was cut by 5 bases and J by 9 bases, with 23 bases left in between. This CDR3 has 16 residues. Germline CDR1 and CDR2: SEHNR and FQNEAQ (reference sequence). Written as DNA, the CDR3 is TGTGCCAGCAGCCTGCTAGGCGGGACCCCAGGTGGTGAGCAGTTCTTC. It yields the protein CASSLLGGTPGGEQFF.

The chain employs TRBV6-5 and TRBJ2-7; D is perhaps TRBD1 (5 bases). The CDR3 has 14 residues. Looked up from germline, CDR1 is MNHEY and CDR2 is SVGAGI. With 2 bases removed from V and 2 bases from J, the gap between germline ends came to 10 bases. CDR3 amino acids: CASSYGRAPYEQYF. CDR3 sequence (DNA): TGTGCCAGCAGTTACGGCAGGGCACCCTACGAGCAGTACTTC.

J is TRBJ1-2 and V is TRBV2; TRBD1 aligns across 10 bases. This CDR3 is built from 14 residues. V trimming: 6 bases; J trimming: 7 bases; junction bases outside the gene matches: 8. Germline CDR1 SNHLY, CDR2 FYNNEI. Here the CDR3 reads CASRAGTGVPGYTF. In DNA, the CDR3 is TGTGCCAGCAGAGCCGGGACAGGGGTTCCTGGCTACACCTTC.

In DNA, the CDR3 is TGTGCTAGCGCCCCGGGGTCAGAGACCCAGTACTTC. Protein sequence: CASAPGSETQYF. The chain joins TRBV7-7 to TRBJ2-5; D might be TRBD2 (5 bases). The CDR3 contains 12 residues. From germline, CDR1 is SSHAT and CDR2 FNYEAQ (reference sequence).

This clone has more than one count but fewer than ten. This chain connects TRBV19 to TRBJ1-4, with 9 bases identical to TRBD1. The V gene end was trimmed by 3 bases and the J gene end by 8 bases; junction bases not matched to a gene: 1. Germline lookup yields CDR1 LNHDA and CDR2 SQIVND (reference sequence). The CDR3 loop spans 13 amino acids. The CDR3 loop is CASSIGTGEKLFF. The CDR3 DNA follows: TGTGCCAGTAGTATCGGGACAGGGGAAAAACTGTTTTTT.

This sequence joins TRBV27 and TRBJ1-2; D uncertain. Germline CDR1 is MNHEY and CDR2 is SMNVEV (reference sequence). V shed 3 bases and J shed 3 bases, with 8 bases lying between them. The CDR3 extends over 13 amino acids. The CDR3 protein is CASSLKGYYGYTF. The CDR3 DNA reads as TGTGCCAGCAGTTTGAAGGGTTACTATGGCTACACCTTC.

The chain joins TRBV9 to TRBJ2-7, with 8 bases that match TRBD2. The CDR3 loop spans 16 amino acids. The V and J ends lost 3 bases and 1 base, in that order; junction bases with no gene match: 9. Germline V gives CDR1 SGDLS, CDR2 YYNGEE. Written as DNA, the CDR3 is TGTGCCAGCAGCGCCGGCTCGGGGGGGCTTTCCTACGAGCAGTACTTC. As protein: CASSAGSGGLSYEQYF.

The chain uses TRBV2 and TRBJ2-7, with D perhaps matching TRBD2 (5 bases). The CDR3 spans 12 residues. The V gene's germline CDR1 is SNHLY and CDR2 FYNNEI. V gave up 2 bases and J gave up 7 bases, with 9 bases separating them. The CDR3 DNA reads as TGTGCCAGCAGTGAAACGGGGTTTGAGCAGTACTTC. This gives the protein CASSETGFEQYF.

The CDR3 here is CASSFSGDTEAFF. CDR3 DNA sequence: TGTGCCAGCAGTTTTTCAGGGGACACTGAAGCTTTCTTT. The V call is TRBV6-5, the J call TRBJ1-1, with a weak D call TRBD1 (6 bases). Per the germline V gene, CDR1 is MNHEY and CDR2 is SVGAGI. CDR3 size: 13 residues. Trimming took off 4 bases at V and 3 bases at J, with 9 bases between the two ends.